These 32 T cell receptor beta chains were all obtained from the same sample, sequenced in a study of blood T cell repertoires in COVID-19. Method: immunoSEQ multiplex PCR; TCRdb's copy keeps in-frame clones and lacks some. This table holds 200,000 to 300,000 clones, around 87% found once. Sequencing used peripheral blood. Receptors originate from a woman aged 60-70 years with COVID-19, enrolled during active disease.

In DNA form, the CDR3 reads TGTGCCAGCAGTTTACTAGCGGGAGCCCTGAACGATTTCACCGGGGAGCTGTTTTTT. This gives the protein CASSLLAGALNDFTGELFF. This chain links TRBV27 with TRBJ2-2; 10 bases are shared with TRBD2. Looked up from germline, CDR1 is MNHEY and CDR2 is SMNVEV (reference sequence). The CDR3 is 19 amino acids. The junction had 13 bases not matched to a gene; V was cut back by 2 bases and J by 4 bases.

This chain connects TRBV24-1 to TRBJ1-1, with D perhaps matching TRBD1 (5 bases). The CDR3 runs 17 residues. Germline loops: CDR1 KGHDR, CDR2 SFDVKD. The ends were cut back, 0 bases at V and 5 bases at J, with 18 bases in the middle. The CDR3 sequence is CATSDLRVHPRVTEAFF. The CDR3 bases are TGTGCCACCAGTGATTTGCGAGTCCACCCCAGGGTTACTGAAGCTTTCTTT.

The V and J genes are TRBV27 and TRBJ2-3, with 9 bases fitting TRBD2. The CDR3 loop spans 15 amino acids. CDR1 and CDR2 from the germline V gene are MNHEY and SMNVEV (reference sequence). V lost 0 bases and J lost 8; bases outside the gene matches: 6. The CDR3 DNA sequence: TGTGCCAGCAGTTTATCTAGCGGGAGTTTCGGTACGCAGTATTTT. Encoded protein: CASSLSSGSFGTQYF.

This chain joins TRBV27 and TRBJ2-3; TRBD2 aligns across 10 bases. Germline V gene lookup returns CDR1 MNHEY and CDR2 SMNVEV (reference sequence). The J segment lost 1 base and the V segment lost 6 bases, leaving 7 bases of the junction unmatched. The CDR3 covers 16 residues. This CDR3 is CASRVSGRTRTDTQYF. As DNA, the CDR3 is TGTGCCAGCAGGGTTAGCGGGAGGACTCGCACAGATACGCAGTATTTT.

This clone occurred a few times. The genes are TRBV28 and TRBJ2-1; 7 bases are a match to TRBD2. The CDR3 is 17 amino acids. Germline CDR1 MDHEN, CDR2 SYDVKM. V lost 4 bases, J lost 7 bases, and 16 bases stayed unmatched. The CDR3 DNA sequence: TGTGCCAGCAGTTGGCCTCGAGCGGGACCCTCTGGGAATGAGCAGTTCTTC. As protein: CASSWPRAGPSGNEQFF.

The V gene is TRBV10-1, the J gene TRBJ2-2; tentative D call: TRBD1 (5 bases). The CDR3 is 14 amino acids. Per germline, CDR1 WNHNN and CDR2 SYGVQD (reference sequence). Trimming left V 4 bases short and J 0 bases short, with 6 bases between. The DNA for the CDR3 is TGCGCCAGCAGTGGGACATCGAACACCGGGGAGCTGTTTTTT. Its protein product is CASSGTSNTGELFF.

The chain has TRBV5-5 and TRBJ1-2; D is possibly TRBD1 (5 bases). Germline CDR1 SGHKS, CDR2 YYEKEE (reference sequence). V was clipped by 0 bases and J by 2 bases, with 5 bases between them. This CDR3 comprises 13 residues. The CDR3: CASSLEGNYGYTF. As DNA, the CDR3 is TGTGCCAGCAGCTTGGAGGGGAACTATGGCTACACCTTC.

The chain employs TRBV7-2 and TRBJ1-1; D unclear. V dropped 6 bases and J dropped 0 bases, with 11 bases sitting between them. Germline CDR1 and CDR2: SGHTA and FQGNSA. The CDR3 contains 14 residues. For the CDR3, the DNA is TGTGCCAGCAGGAAACTTGTCATGAACACTGAAGCTTTCTTT. This codes for CASRKLVMNTEAFF.

This chain uses TRBV24-1 with TRBJ1-2, with TRBD1 identical over 11 bases. The ends lost 5 bases at V and 6 bases at J; junction bases unmatched: 7. Looked up from germline, CDR1 is KGHDR and CDR2 is SFDVKD. The CDR3 has 15 residues. CDR3 loop: CATSGRTGGPDGYTF. Here the CDR3 DNA reads TGTGCCACCAGTGGCCGGACAGGGGGCCCGGATGGCTACACCTTC.

This clone came up a few times. The rearrangement joins TRBV5-6 to TRBJ1-3; D is unclear. Trimming pared 0 bases from V and 0 bases from J, leaving 4 bases between. CDR3 length: 14 amino acids. In germline, CDR1 is SGHDT, CDR2 YYEEEE. CDR3 nucleotides: TGTGCCAGCAGCTTGGGTAACTCTGGAAACACCATATATTTT. Its translation: CASSLGNSGNTIYF.

The V and J genes are TRBV6-6 and TRBJ2-7; 8 bases are a match to TRBD2. V shed 0 bases, J shed 6 bases, and the junction held 10 bases outside the gene matches. In germline, CDR1 is MNHNY, CDR2 SVGAGI (reference sequence). This CDR3 region has 16 residues. In DNA, the CDR3 is TGTGCCAGCAGTTACTCGACAGGACCTGCGGGGGGCGAGCAGTACTTC. It is translated as CASSYSTGPAGGEQYF.

The CDR3 sequence: CASSFGQVGGYTF. DNA for the CDR3: TGTGCCAGCAGTTTCGGACAGGTCGGTGGCTACACCTTC. V and J are TRBV12-3 or TRBV12-4 and TRBJ1-2, with TRBD1 matching 7 bases. The CDR3 length is 13 residues. Trimming at V came to 3 bases and at J to 7 bases, leaving 5 bases not matched to a gene.

The chain is built from TRBV7-2 and TRBJ2-5; possibly TRBD2 for D (5 bases). The CDR3 is 14 amino acids. Germline CDR1 is SGHTA and CDR2 is FQGNSA. V lost 4 bases to trimming and J lost 0 bases, with 9 bases between them. This CDR3 reads CASSSTGYQETQYF. In DNA, the CDR3 is TGTGCCAGCAGCTCCACGGGGTACCAAGAGACCCAGTACTTC.

V gene TRBV5-1 combines with J gene TRBJ2-7; TRBD2 agrees at 13 bases. V gave up 5 bases and J gave up 6 bases; unmatched junction bases: 8. Germline V gene lookup returns CDR1 SGHRS and CDR2 YFSETQ. This CDR3 is built from 15 residues. In DNA, the CDR3 is TGCGCCAGCAGTTCAGGGACTAGCGGGAACGTCGAGCAGTACTTC. It specifies CASSSGTSGNVEQYF.

V usage is TRBV30 and J usage is TRBJ2-2, with TRBD1 identical over 8 bases. Trimming removed 7 bases from V and 4 bases from J; junction bases left unmatched: 5. From germline, CDR1 is GTSNPN and CDR2 SVGIG (reference sequence). CDR3 length: 13 amino acids. The CDR3 sequence: CAYSTGGTGELFF. The CDR3 DNA reads TGTGCCTACTCCACAGGGGGCACCGGGGAGCTGTTTTTT.

The rearrangement uses TRBV28 and TRBJ2-7; 13 bases map to TRBD2. After removal of 7 bases from V and 2 bases from J, the junction contained 5 bases not matched to a gene. This CDR3 has 15 residues. The germline V gene encodes CDR1 MDHEN and CDR2 SYDVKM. The CDR3, as DNA: TGTGCCAGCAAAGAACTAGCGGGAGGGCCCTACGAGCAGTACTTC. Translated: CASKELAGGPYEQYF.

This clone was observed a single time. Other DNA sequences within the sample encode an identical CDR3. The gene calls are TRBV30 and TRBJ2-7; D is undetermined. Germline V gene data show CDR1 as GTSNPN and CDR2 as SVGIG (reference sequence). This CDR3 has 12 amino acids. V lost 0 bases and J 4 bases, leaving 7 bases between the germline ends. CDR3 region: CAWSVHSYEQYF. The CDR3 DNA follows: TGTGCCTGGAGTGTACATTCATACGAGCAGTACTTC. The variable domain in full, with the rest retrieved from reference TRBV30 and TRBJ2-7, is SQTIHQWPATLVQPVGSPLSLECTVEGTSNPNLYWYRQAAGRGLQLLFYSVGIGQISSEVPQNLSASRPQDRQFILSSKKLLLSDSGFYLCAWSVHSYEQYFGPGTRLTVT.

The rearrangement uses TRBV4-2 and TRBJ2-3, with D unclear. The germline V gene encodes CDR1 LGHNA and CDR2 YNFKEQ. The CDR3 is made up of 14 amino acids. V was pared by 0 bases and J by 0 bases, with 4 bases between. CDR3 sequence: CASSQDRSTDTQYF. CDR3 DNA sequence: TGTGCCAGCAGCCAAGATCGGAGCACAGATACGCAGTATTTT.

This rearrangement joins TRBV5-6 to TRBJ1-2; 9 bases align to TRBD1. Germline CDR1 SGHDT, CDR2 YYEEEE. The CDR3 is made up of 14 amino acids. J gave up 4 bases and V 4 bases, and 5 bases lay outside the gene matches. The CDR3 spells CASSPQGATYGYTF. The CDR3 DNA reads TGTGCCAGCAGCCCACAGGGGGCCACCTATGGCTACACCTTC. The full variable domain, in which reference TRBV5-6 and TRBJ1-2 provide the parts outside the CDR3, is DAGVTQSPTHLIKTRGQQVTLRCSPKSGHDTVSWYQQALGQGPQFIFQYYEEEERQRGNFPDRFSGHQFPNYSSELNVNALLLGDSALYLCASSPQGATYGYTFGSGTRLTVV.

This clone was observed a few times. The CDR3 spells CASSQVSVNTEAFF. The CDR3 DNA follows: TGTGCCAGCAGCCAAGTGTCGGTGAACACTGAAGCTTTCTTT. The chain is built from TRBV14 and TRBJ1-1; no firm D call. From germline, CDR1 is SGHDN and CDR2 FVKESK. V dropped 1 base and J dropped 0 bases, with 6 bases sitting between them. The CDR3 consists of 14 residues.

V is TRBV24-1 and J is TRBJ1-5; no firm D call. Germline CDR1 KGHDR, CDR2 SFDVKD. This CDR3 is 15 amino acids long. V lost 4 bases and J lost 4, with 13 bases in between. CDR3 sequence: CATSEAGARNQPQHF. The CDR3 coding sequence is TGTGCCACCAGTGAGGCCGGAGCAAGAAATCAGCCCCAGCATTTT.

The V gene is TRBV11-2, the J gene TRBJ2-2; D perhaps matches TRBD1 (6 bases). Per the germline V gene, CDR1 is SGHAT and CDR2 is FQNNGV. The CDR3 sequence is 15 residues long. Trimming took off 4 bases at V and 4 bases at J, with 13 bases between the two ends. DNA for the CDR3: TGTGCCAGCAGCTCTCAACAGGGACCCACCGGGGAGCTGTTTTTT. Translating gives CASSSQQGPTGELFF.

CDR3 DNA: TGTGCCAGCAGCGCCGGGACAGGGGGAATCCACGAGCAGTACTTC. It yields the protein CASSAGTGGIHEQYF. The rearrangement joins TRBV9 to TRBJ2-7; 11 nucleotides agree with TRBD1. The CDR3 length is 15 residues. V trimming: 3 bases; J trimming: 5 bases; junction bases outside the gene matches: 7. In germline, CDR1 is SGDLS, CDR2 YYNGEE.

The chain uses TRBV6-5 and TRBJ1-2, with D unresolved. Germline CDR1 reads MNHEY; CDR2 reads SVGAGI. V lost 6 bases and J 7 bases, leaving 12 bases between the germline ends. The CDR3 has 12 amino acids. The CDR3, as DNA: TGTGCCAGCAGGCGGGGTCCAGTTGGCTACACCTTC. Protein product: CASRRGPVGYTF.

This clone was counted only a few times. The V call is TRBV6-4, the J call TRBJ2-5, with a weak D call TRBD1 (5 bases). Trimming stripped 5 bases from V and 2 bases from J, with 9 bases between. The CDR3 is 13 residues long. Germline CDR1 and CDR2: MRHNA and SNTAGT. For the CDR3, the DNA is TGTGCCAGCAGTCAGGGCCCTCAAGAGACCCAGTACTTC. Translated: CASSQGPQETQYF.

This clone was recorded only once. J is TRBJ2-2 and V is TRBV5-1, with a possible D match to TRBD1 (5 bases). This CDR3 has 16 residues. V lost 6 bases and J lost 0, with 15 bases in between. CDR1 is SGHRS and CDR2 is YFSETQ in the germline V gene. DNA of the CDR3: TGCGCCAGCACCCTAGGGGTGTCAGCGAACACCGGGGAGCTGTTTTTT. Protein product: CASTLGVSANTGELFF.

The chain employs TRBV25-1 and TRBJ2-1; possibly TRBD2 for D (7 bases). Between the trimmed V and J ends, which lost 4 bases and 1 base, there was a span of 14 bases. Per germline, CDR1 MGHDK and CDR2 SYGVNS. This CDR3 region has 16 residues. The CDR3 DNA is TGTGCCAGCAGTGTCGAGGGAGGGGGGTCCTACAATGAGCAGTTCTTC. Its protein product is CASSVEGGGSYNEQFF.

The V call is TRBV14, the J call TRBJ2-1; no definite D call. Germline V gene lookup returns CDR1 SGHDN and CDR2 FVKESK. The V end was cut by 4 bases, the J end by 6 bases, with 13 bases between. The CDR3 contains 14 residues. CDR3: CASSLDLEFNEQFF. As DNA, the CDR3 is TGTGCCAGCAGCCTCGACCTAGAATTCAATGAGCAGTTCTTC.

The chain recombines TRBV30 with TRBJ1-1; D is undetermined. CDR1 is GTSNPN and CDR2 is SVGIG in the germline V gene (reference sequence). With 5 bases removed from V and 9 bases from J, the gap between germline ends came to 10 bases. The CDR3 spans 10 residues. CDR3 in amino acids: CAWGEAKAFF. CDR3 bases: TGTGCCTGGGGTGAAGCGAAAGCTTTCTTT.

The rearrangement joins TRBV29-1 to TRBJ1-3; weak D call: TRBD1 (6 bases). This CDR3 has 15 amino acids. V lost 0 bases and J 5 bases, leaving 14 bases between the germline ends. CDR1 SQVTM and CDR2 ANQGSEA come from the germline V gene. The CDR3 loop is CSVEDRGAPRNTIYF. The CDR3 DNA reads as TGCAGCGTTGAAGACAGGGGCGCCCCCAGAAACACCATATATTTT.

The genes are TRBV11-2 and TRBJ1-5; perhaps TRBD1 as D (6 bases). This CDR3 is built from 14 residues. The V gene lost 5 bases and the J gene lost 0 bases, with 8 bases spanning the gap. In germline, CDR1 is SGHAT, CDR2 FQNNGV. The CDR3 sequence is CASSPQGSNQPQHF. The CDR3 DNA reads as TGTGCCAGCAGCCCACAGGGTAGCAATCAGCCCCAGCATTTT.

The chain has TRBV28 and TRBJ2-5; the D gene is possibly TRBD2 (6 bases). Trimming took 5 bases from V and 5 from J, leaving 18 bases between them. The germline V gene encodes CDR1 MDHEN and CDR2 SYDVKM. The CDR3 runs 15 residues. The CDR3 loop reads CASSHGRGLPETQYF. The DNA of the CDR3 is TGTGCCAGCAGTCATGGTAGGGGACTCCCGGAGACCCAGTACTTC.